The rows below give T cell receptor beta chains drawn from one sample of a study of CD8 T cells in ankylosing spondylitis. TCRdb redid the calling of the 5' RACE reads with MiXCR, one entry per CDR3 protein. The data hold fewer than 350,000 distinct CDR3 sequences, with 11% observed a single time. The specimen was blood, either unsorted or a sorted T cell fraction (not recorded which). These receptors were taken from a female donor with ankylosing spondylitis or in good health (not recorded which). Each CDR3 is given with its conserved first and last residue. The D gene is left open where the match is weak. Clone size is given for some rows only: seen once, a few or many times, or a class if the clone is expanded.

TRBV29-1	TRBJ2-3	NA	14	NA	TGCAGCGCCGAGGAGGGTGGAGGCACAGATACGCAGTATTTT	CSAEEGGGTDTQYF
TRBV20-1	TRBJ2-4	TRBD1	14	many	TGCAGTGCTAGAGAAGGGGGCGCGGGAAACATTCAGTACTTC	CSAREGGAGNIQYF
TRBV20-1	TRBJ1-2	NA	12	many	TGCAGTGCTAGAGGGCGTTACGGGGGCTACACCTTC	CSARGRYGGYTF
TRBV29-1	TRBJ2-7	TRBD2	12	NA	TGCAGCGTTGTCTTAGCGGGCTACGAGCAGTACTTC	CSVVLAGYEQYF
TRBV27	TRBJ2-4	NA	16	few	TGTGCCAGCAGTTTTAGGGGGGGCCCTATTGGAGACATTCAGTACTTC	CASSFRGGPIGDIQYF
TRBV18	TRBJ1-2	NA	15	many	TGTGCCAGCTCACAGGTCGGCAGGGAGGTCTATGGCTACACCTTC	CASSQVGREVYGYTF
TRBV29-1	TRBJ2-5	NA	12	many	TGCAGCGCCGGCACAGGGCAAGAGACCCAGTACTTC	CSAGTGQETQYF
TRBV7-9	TRBJ2-5	NA	13	many	TGTGCCAGCAGCTTATACAGGCAAGAGACCCAGTACTTC	CASSLYRQETQYF
TRBV27	TRBJ1-3	NA	13	many	TGTGCCAGCAGTCCGGTCCCTGGAAACACCATATATTTT	CASSPVPGNTIYF
TRBV19	TRBJ2-1	NA	13	NA	TGTGCCAGTAGTATTGGGGGGTACAATGAGCAGTTCTTC	CASSIGGYNEQFF
TRBV29-1	TRBJ2-1	TRBD2	17	many	TGCAGCGTTGAATTACGGCTAGCGGGAGGGCCTTACAGAGAGCAGTTCTTC	CSVELRLAGGPYREQFF
TRBV5-1	TRBJ2-2	NA	15	many	TGCGCCAGCAGCTTGGGACATAGGAACACCGGGGAGCTGTTTTTT	CASSLGHRNTGELFF
TRBV24-1	TRBJ2-3	TRBD1	15	NA	TGTGCCACCAGTTCGGGACAGGGGGTCACAGATACGCAGTATTTT	CATSSGQGVTDTQYF
TRBV28	TRBJ2-5	NA	16	many	TGTGCCAGCAGTTCCCCGGGTGGTTCCACCAAAGAGACCCAGTACTTC	CASSSPGGSTKETQYF
TRBV20-1	TRBJ2-5	NA	14	many	TGCAGTGCTAGTTTAGGACAGAGACAAGAGACCCAGTACTTC	CSASLGQRQETQYF
TRBV5-1	TRBJ1-4	NA	14	many	TGCGCCAGCAGCTTATCGCCAGGGAATGAAAAACTGTTTTTT	CASSLSPGNEKLFF
TRBV7-9	TRBJ2-1	NA	14	many	TGTGCCAGCCCTGATTGGGGCTTCGACAATGAGCAGTTCTTC	CASPDWGFDNEQFF
TRBV6-2/TRBV6-3	TRBJ2-5	NA	11	many	TGTGCCAGCAGTTACGGTGAGACCCAGTACTTC	CASSYGETQYF
TRBV5-8	TRBJ2-2	NA	15	many	TGTGCCAGCAGCTTGGGACGGGGACCAGCCGGGGAGCTGTTTTTT	CASSLGRGPAGELFF
TRBV5-1	TRBJ1-3	NA	14	many	TGCGCCAGCAGACCTGACGGCTCTGGAAACACCATATATTTT	CASRPDGSGNTIYF
TRBV10-3	TRBJ2-3	TRBD1	13	many	TGTGCCATAACGACAGGGGAGAAAAGTACGCAGTATTTT	CAITTGEKSTQYF
TRBV12-3/TRBV12-4	TRBJ2-7	TRBD1	13	many	TGTGCCAGCAGGACCAGGGGGATGAACGAGCAGTACTTC	CASRTRGMNEQYF
TRBV14	TRBJ2-1	NA	13	NA	TGTGCCAGCAGCCAAGAGGGGTCTAGAAAGCAGTTCTTC	CASSQEGSRKQFF
TRBV5-5	TRBJ2-6	NA	18	NA	TGTGCCAGCACTTTGGAATCAAGGCCCTGGGGAGGGGCCAACGTCCTGACTTTC	CASTLESRPWGGANVLTF
TRBV12-3/TRBV12-4	TRBJ2-7	NA	15	NA	TGTGCCAGCAGTTTAAGAGGGGGGTCCTCCTACGAGCAGTACTTC	CASSLRGGSSYEQYF
TRBV5-1	TRBJ2-1	TRBD2	16	many	TGCGCCAGCAGCTTTAGCGGGGGGGCTGTTTACAATGAGCAGTTCTTC	CASSFSGGAVYNEQFF
TRBV20-1	TRBJ2-1	NA	14	many	TGCAGTGCAGTCGACCAGCGGGTATACAATGAGCAGTTCTTC	CSAVDQRVYNEQFF
TRBV5-1	TRBJ1-5	TRBD1	16	many	TGCGCCAGCAGCTTGGGAGCCGCCGACAGGGATCAGCCCCAGCATTTT	CASSLGAADRDQPQHF
TRBV12-3/TRBV12-4	TRBJ2-7	TRBD2	14	NA	TGTGCCAGCACCTGGACTAGCAGTTCCTACGAGCAGTACTTC	CASTWTSSSYEQYF
TRBV28	TRBJ2-1	TRBD2	15	many	TGTGCCAGCAGCTCCACTAGCGGGAGGCTGAATGAGCAGTTCTTC	CASSSTSGRLNEQFF
TRBV5-1	TRBJ2-2	NA	15	few	TGCGCCAGCATTATGGACAGGGAGGGCACCGGGGAGCTGTTTTTT	CASIMDREGTGELFF
TRBV7-9	TRBJ2-7	TRBD1	17	many	TGTGCCAGCAGCTTAGCCAGACAGGGCAGAACCCCCTACGAGCAGTACTTC	CASSLARQGRTPYEQYF
TRBV11-2	TRBJ2-1	NA	18	NA	TGTGCCAGCAGCCCAAGAAGGGGGCTAGCGAGTGTAGGGTATGAGCAGTTCTTC	CASSPRRGLASVGYEQFF
TRBV4-2	TRBJ1-5	NA	18	many	TGTGCCAGCAGCCAAGATTGGGCAAATTTCGAAGGTGCTCAGCCCCAGCATTTT	CASSQDWANFEGAQPQHF
TRBV12-3/TRBV12-4	TRBJ1-3	NA	13	many	TGTGCCAGCCAAACGATCTCTGGAAACACCATATATTTT	CASQTISGNTIYF
TRBV19	TRBJ2-3	TRBD1	14	few	TGTGCCAGTAGAAAGGGACAGGGCACAGATACGCAGTATTTT	CASRKGQGTDTQYF
TRBV20-1	TRBJ2-1	TRBD2	14	many	TGCAGTGCTAACCGACTAGCGGCCTACAATGAGCAGTTCTTC	CSANRLAAYNEQFF
TRBV28	TRBJ2-3	NA	15	few	TGTGCCAGCAGTTCTCGACTGGGAAGCACAGATACGCAGTATTTT	CASSSRLGSTDTQYF
TRBV18	TRBJ2-1	TRBD2	17	NA	TGTGCCAGCTCACCACCCTTGGGCGGGAGTCGGAGTAATGAGCAGTTCTTC	CASSPPLGGSRSNEQFF
TRBV29-1	TRBJ1-3	TRBD1	14	many	TGCAGCGCCCGGGACAGAGGAGCTGGAAACACCATATATTTT	CSARDRGAGNTIYF
TRBV5-1	TRBJ2-5	NA	12	many	TGCGCCAGCAGTTATATCTCGGAGACCCAGTACTTC	CASSYISETQYF
TRBV3-1	TRBJ2-1	NA	15	many	TGTGCCAGCAGCCAAGGACTAGGGCACTACAATGAGCAGTTCTTC	CASSQGLGHYNEQFF